This TCR beta chain was profiled in a study of blood T cell repertoires in COVID-19. Overall study: Acute and convalescent COVID-19 samples came from the United States, Italy and Spain. In each case, the material was cDNA or gDNA derived from T cells, B-cell-depleted T cells, or PBMCs.

The CDR3 totals 13 residues. J gave up 1 base and V 7 bases, and 4 bases lay outside the gene matches. The germline V gene has CDR1 SQVTM and CDR2 ANQGSEA. This clone has only one observation. Source study methods: Scientists estimated how many nucleated cells there were by amplifying reference gene primers. The protocol was immunoSEQ multiplex PCR, while the TCRdb copy is restricted to in-frame clones and leaves out a portion. D and trimming were read from the DNA, whereas the V and J calls and clone size are those reported in that table. The sample consists of about 33,000 clones, 85% of them appearing once.

This rearrangement joins TRBV29-1 to TRBJ1-1; the match to TRBD1 covers 9 bases. The sequencing sample was made of peripheral blood. The sequence came from a man older than 75 with active COVID-19. CDR3 nucleotides: TGCAGCGCTCACAGGGGGCCGAACACTGAAGCTTTCTTT. It encodes CSAHRGPNTEAFF. Full variable domain (rest looked up from reference TRBV29-1 and TRBJ1-1): SAVISQKPSRDICQRGTSLTIQCQVDSQVTMMFWYRQQPGQSLTLIATANQGSEATYESGFVIDKFPISRPNLTFSTLTVSNMSPEDSSIYLCSAHRGPNTEAFFGQGTRLTVV.